This TCR beta chain is drawn from a study of OX40 agonist ivuxolimab in advanced cancers. Whole-study context: Previous treatment with anti-PD-1, anti-PD-L1 or anti-CTLA-4 therapy was allowed; approximately 40% had received some. The study reported partial responses in three patients: one hepatocellular carcinoma, two cutaneous melanoma. General study findings and limits: Patients who responded partially at 0.1-3.0 mg/kg showed clonal expansion ranking among the lowest. CD8+ T cells showed, on average, more clonal expansion than CD4+ cells.

The table lists this clone with a count of one. Its antigen is not identified. From germline, CDR1 is ENHRY and CDR2 SYGVKD. V lost 8 bases and J lost 4, with 14 bases in between. This CDR3 is 13 amino acids long. The data were produced by immunoSEQ multiplex PCR, yet TCRdb's version contains in-frame clones alone and is incomplete. Of 100,000 to 150,000 clones listed, 85% to 95% were seen once; the top ten hold 0.7% to 0.9%. V gene TRBV10-3 combines with J gene TRBJ1-2; D remains ambiguous. The sequence was collected from an adult with an advanced solid tumor such as melanoma, head and neck, liver or kidney cancer. The sequenced sample was CD4+ or CD8+ T cells sorted from blood, obtained in a trial of the OX40 agonist ivuxolimab. The CDR3 loop reads CAIVADGPYGYTF. In DNA, the CDR3 is TGTGCCATCGTGGCGGACGGCCCCTATGGCTACACCTTC.